Listed below are T cell receptor beta chains from one sample, sequenced in a study of regulatory T cells in long-lasting Graves disease. TCRdb reanalysed the multiplex PCR reads using MiXCR and keeps one entry per CDR3 protein. The data contain 450,000 or so distinct CDR3 sequences, about 20% of them singletons. The sample consisted of peripheral blood mononuclear cells (PBMCs), taken when the disease was refractory, from a patient treated with antithyroid drugs. Receptors were obtained from a female donor with Graves disease. Each CDR3 is given with its conserved first and last residue. Fields, in order: clone size, J gene, V gene, D gene, CDR3 DNA, CDR3 protein. The D gene is left open where the match is weak. Clone size is given for some rows only: seen once, a few or many times, or a class if the clone is expanded.

>many|TRBJ1-5|TRBV20-1|-
TGCAGTGCCAGGACGGGAAGTCAGCCCCAGCATTTT
CSARTGSQPQHF
>-|TRBJ2-3|TRBV20-1|-
TGCAGTGCTAGAGGGTCACAGGGACGGACAGATACGCAGTATTTT
CSARGSQGRTDTQYF
>-|TRBJ2-7|TRBV24-1|-
TGTGCCACCAGTGATCGGGACGCTGGTGGGTTATACGAGCAGTACTTC
CATSDRDAGGLYEQYF
>-|TRBJ2-3|TRBV27|TRBD2
TGTGCCAGCAGGAAGCCTAGCGGGAGCGGCACAGATACGCAGTATTTT
CASRKPSGSGTDTQYF
>few|TRBJ1-1|TRBV19|-
TGTGCCAGTAGGAAAATGGGGGGCGAGGCCACTGAAGCTTTCTTT
CASRKMGGEATEAFF
>many|TRBJ1-4|TRBV20-1|-
TGCAGTGCTAGTATCGCTGGTGGAACTAATGAAAAACTGTTTTTT
CSASIAGGTNEKLFF
>-|TRBJ2-3|TRBV30|TRBD2
TGTGCCTGGAGTATGGGACTAACTACCACAGATACGCAGTATTTT
CAWSMGLTTTDTQYF
>-|TRBJ1-2|TRBV20-1|-
TGCAGTACCAGATTACAAAAAGGCTACACCTTC
CSTRLQKGYTF
>few|TRBJ2-3|TRBV24-1|-
TGTGCCACCAGTGATTTTACCCTGGGCACAGATACGCAGTATTTT
CATSDFTLGTDTQYF
>many|TRBJ2-5|TRBV28|-
TGTGCCAGCAGTTTAACCACCATCCTACAGGGGAGGGAAGAGACCCAGTACTTC
CASSLTTILQGREETQYF
>few|TRBJ1-2|TRBV6-1|TRBD1
TGTGCCAGCACCAGGGGGGTAGAAGGCTACACCTTC
CASTRGVEGYTF
>few|TRBJ1-1|TRBV7-9|-
TGTGCCAGCAGCCCAGGGGTGCGGACTGAAGCTTTCTTT
CASSPGVRTEAFF
>-|TRBJ2-5|TRBV20-1|-
TGCAGTGCTTTGGACCCAATAAGGGAGACCCAGTACTTC
CSALDPIRETQYF
>many|TRBJ1-1|TRBV2|-
TGTGCCAGCAGCAAGGGGTTAGGGACTGAAGCTTTCTTT
CASSKGLGTEAFF
>-|TRBJ1-1|TRBV7-9|-
TGTGCCAGCAGCCCAATTGGGCCGATGAACACTGAAGCTTTCTTT
CASSPIGPMNTEAFF
>many|TRBJ2-7|TRBV20-1|TRBD2
TGCAGTGCTAGGATCCCGGGACTAGCAACTTACGAGCAGTACTTC
CSARIPGLATYEQYF
>few|TRBJ1-5|TRBV19|-
TGTGCCAGTGGGCGGCCCCAGCATTTT
CASGRPQHF
>-|TRBJ1-2|TRBV6-5|TRBD1
TGTGCCAGCAGTTACATGGGACAGGAGTGGTATGGCTACACCTTC
CASSYMGQEWYGYTF
>-|TRBJ2-7|TRBV20-1|-
TGCAGTGCTAGAGGGAGTCCCAGGGGCTTCGAGCAGTACTTC
CSARGSPRGFEQYF
>few|TRBJ2-7|TRBV5-1|-
TGCGCCAGCAGCCTGACTACCCGCTACGAGCAGTACTTC
CASSLTTRYEQYF
>many|TRBJ1-1|TRBV6-5|-
TGTGCCAGCAGTTACTCGACGGTAGAAGTGTACACTGAAGCTTTCTTT
CASSYSTVEVYTEAFF
>many|TRBJ1-5|TRBV12-3/TRBV12-4|TRBD1
TGTGCCAGCAGCGGACAGGGGGTTTATCAGCCCCAGCATTTT
CASSGQGVYQPQHF
>many|TRBJ2-6|TRBV6-1|TRBD1
TGTGCCAGCAGTGCCTCCGGGACAGGGAACCAAGACCTGACTTTC
CASSASGTGNQDLTF
>many|TRBJ1-1|TRBV12-3/TRBV12-4|-
TGTGCCAGCACCCTCGGGGAGTCTGAAGCTTTCTTT
CASTLGESEAFF
>many|TRBJ1-2|TRBV12-3/TRBV12-4|-
TGTGCCAGCAGAGTCGACAGTAACTATGGCTACACCTTC
CASRVDSNYGYTF
>-|TRBJ2-2|TRBV30|-
TGTGCCTGGAGTGTGACCGCTGGGACCGGGGAGCTGTTTTTT
CAWSVTAGTGELFF
>few|TRBJ1-3|TRBV29-1|TRBD1
TGCAGCGTTACAGGGGGTGAGAATTCCTCTGGAAACACCATATATTTT
CSVTGGENSSGNTIYF
>many|TRBJ1-2|TRBV9|-
TGTGCCAGCAGCGTAGGAGGAGGGACCTTTAATTATGGCTACACCTTC
CASSVGGGTFNYGYTF
>few|TRBJ1-2|TRBV2|-
TGTGCCAGCAAGAATCAAAGCCCGGGGGGCTACACCTTC
CASKNQSPGGYTF
>-|TRBJ1-6|TRBV2|TRBD1
TGTGCCAGCAGCGGACAGGGGGGTCCTAATTCACCCCTCCACTTT
CASSGQGGPNSPLHF
>-|TRBJ1-1|TRBV4-1|-
TGCGCCAGCAGCCAGGCTCCGGTAGGCACTGAAGCTTTCTTT
CASSQAPVGTEAFF
>many|TRBJ1-1|TRBV2|-
TGTGCCAGCAGAGTGACTAAAAACACTGAAGCTTTCTTT
CASRVTKNTEAFF
>few|TRBJ2-5|TRBV13|TRBD1
TGTGCCAGCAGCCGGGACAGGGGGGGCCAAGAGACCCAGTACTTC
CASSRDRGGQETQYF
>many|TRBJ2-5|TRBV7-2|-
TGTGCCAGCAGCTCTCCAGACAGCATACAAGAGACCCAGTACTTC
CASSSPDSIQETQYF
>many|TRBJ1-5|TRBV6-1|-
TGTGCCAGCGACCTAGGATCGGTCAATCAGCCCCAGCATTTT
CASDLGSVNQPQHF
>-|TRBJ1-5|TRBV12-3/TRBV12-4|-
TGTGCCAGCAGTTCGGCTGGGGAGGTAGGTCAGCCCCAGCATTTT
CASSSAGEVGQPQHF
>many|TRBJ2-7|TRBV7-2|-
TGTGCCAGCAGCCTTGGCGGGAATTCCTACGAGCAGTACTTC
CASSLGGNSYEQYF
>many|TRBJ2-5|TRBV28|-
TGTGCCAGCAGTTTTTGGGAGGACCAAGAGACCCAGTACTTC
CASSFWEDQETQYF
>-|TRBJ2-1|TRBV11-2|TRBD1
TGTGCCAGCAGCTTCGTCAGGGGGACCTACAATGAGCAGTTCTTC
CASSFVRGTYNEQFF
>many|TRBJ2-7|TRBV7-2|-
TGTGCCAGCAGCTTAGTAGGAACATTAATCTCCTACGAGCAGTACTTC
CASSLVGTLISYEQYF
>many|TRBJ1-6|TRBV28|-
TGTGCCAGCAGTATCCTTCTAGGACAGCACGGTTCACCCCTCCACTTT
CASSILLGQHGSPLHF
>few|TRBJ1-2|TRBV20-1|-
TGCAGTGCTAGAGAGCCCAGCGACTATGGCTACACCTTC
CSAREPSDYGYTF
>many|TRBJ2-5|TRBV29-1|-
TGCAGCGCCCCCATAGAGACAGTCCAAGAGACCCAGTACTTC
CSAPIETVQETQYF
>many|TRBJ2-4|TRBV7-2|-
TGTGCCAGCACCGTACACTCGGCTAATCAGGGGATTCAGTACTTC
CASTVHSANQGIQYF
>-|TRBJ2-7|TRBV30|TRBD2
TGTGCCTGGAGTGAGTATCTAGCGGGAGGTTTGGACGAGCAGTACTTC
CAWSEYLAGGLDEQYF
>few|TRBJ2-5|TRBV27|-
TGTGCCAGCAGTTTAGGAGGATATGAGACCCAGTACTTC
CASSLGGYETQYF
>-|TRBJ2-2|TRBV4-3|TRBD2
TGCGCCAGCAGCCACTTCCGGGGGGCCGGGGAGCTGTTTTTT
CASSHFRGAGELFF
>-|TRBJ1-2|TRBV13|-
TGTGCCAGCAGCTTGGGGACTCGCGGCTACACCTTC
CASSLGTRGYTF
>many|TRBJ2-2|TRBV6-5|-
TGTGCCAGCAGTTACTTTGGGGGAGCGAACACCGGGGAGCTGTTTTTT
CASSYFGGANTGELFF